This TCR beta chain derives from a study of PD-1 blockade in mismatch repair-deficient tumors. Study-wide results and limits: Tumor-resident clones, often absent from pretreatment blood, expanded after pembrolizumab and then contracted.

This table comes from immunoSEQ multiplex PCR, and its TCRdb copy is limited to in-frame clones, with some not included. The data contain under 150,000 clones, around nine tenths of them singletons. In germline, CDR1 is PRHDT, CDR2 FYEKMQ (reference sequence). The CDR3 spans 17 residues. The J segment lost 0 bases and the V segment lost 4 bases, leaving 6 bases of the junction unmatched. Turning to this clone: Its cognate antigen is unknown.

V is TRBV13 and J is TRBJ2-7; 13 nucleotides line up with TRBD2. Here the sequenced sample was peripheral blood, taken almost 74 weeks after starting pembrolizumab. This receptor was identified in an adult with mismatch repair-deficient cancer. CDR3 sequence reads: CASSSPGLAGASYEQYF. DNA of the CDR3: TGTGCCAGCAGCTCCCCTGGACTAGCGGGAGCCTCCTACGAGCAGTACTTC.